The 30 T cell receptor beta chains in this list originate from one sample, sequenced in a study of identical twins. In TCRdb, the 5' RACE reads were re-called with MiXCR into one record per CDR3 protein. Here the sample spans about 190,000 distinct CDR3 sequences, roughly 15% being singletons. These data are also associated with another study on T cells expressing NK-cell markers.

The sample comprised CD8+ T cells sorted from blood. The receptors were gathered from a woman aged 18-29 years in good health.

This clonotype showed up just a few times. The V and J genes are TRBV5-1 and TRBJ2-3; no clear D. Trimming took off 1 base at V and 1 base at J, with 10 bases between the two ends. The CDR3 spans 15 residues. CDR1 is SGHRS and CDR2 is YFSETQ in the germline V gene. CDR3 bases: TGCGCCAGCAGCTTGAACGGGTTAGGCACAGATACGCAGTATTTT. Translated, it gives CASSLNGLGTDTQYF.

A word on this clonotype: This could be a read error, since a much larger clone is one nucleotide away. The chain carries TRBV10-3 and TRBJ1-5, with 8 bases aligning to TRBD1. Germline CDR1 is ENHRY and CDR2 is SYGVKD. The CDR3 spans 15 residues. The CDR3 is CAISEGTGKNQLQHF. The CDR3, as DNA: TGTGCCATCAGTGAGGGGACAGGTAAAAACCAGCTCCAGCATTTT.

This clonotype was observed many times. The CDR3 sequence: CASSVGGHTEAFF. The CDR3 DNA is TGTGCCAGCAGCGTGGGGGGGCACACTGAAGCTTTCTTT. The J gene is TRBJ1-1, the V gene TRBV9; D is perhaps TRBD1 (6 bases). Trimming removed 2 bases at V and 3 bases at J, with 8 bases between. Germline loops: CDR1 SGDLS, CDR2 YYNGEE. The CDR3 is 13 residues long.

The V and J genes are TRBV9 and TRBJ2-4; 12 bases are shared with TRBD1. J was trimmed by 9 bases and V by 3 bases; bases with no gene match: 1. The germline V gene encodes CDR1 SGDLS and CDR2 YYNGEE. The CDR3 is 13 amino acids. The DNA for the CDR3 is TGTGCCAGCAGCGGGGACAGGGGGCCCATTCAGTACTTC. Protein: CASSGDRGPIQYF.

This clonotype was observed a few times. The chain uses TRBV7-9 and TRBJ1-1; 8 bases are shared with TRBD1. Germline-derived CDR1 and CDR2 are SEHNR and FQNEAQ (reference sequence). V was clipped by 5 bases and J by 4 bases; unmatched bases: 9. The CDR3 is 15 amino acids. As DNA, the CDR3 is TGTGCCAGCAGCGTAGGACAGGGATTGAGCACTGAAGCTTTCTTT. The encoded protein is CASSVGQGLSTEAFF.

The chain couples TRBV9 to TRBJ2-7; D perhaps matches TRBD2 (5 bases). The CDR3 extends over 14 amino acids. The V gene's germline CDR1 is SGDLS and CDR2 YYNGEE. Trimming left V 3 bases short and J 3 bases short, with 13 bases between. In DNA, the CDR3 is TGTGCCAGCAGCGCCGGTGGGGAGTTCTACGAGCAGTACTTC. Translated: CASSAGGEFYEQYF. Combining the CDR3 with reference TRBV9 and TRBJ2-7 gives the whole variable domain DSGVTQTPKHLITATGQRVTLRCSPRSGDLSVYWYQQSLDQGLQFLIQYYNGEERAKGNILERFSAQQFPDLHSELNLSSLELGDSALYFCASSAGGEFYEQYFGPGTRLTVT.

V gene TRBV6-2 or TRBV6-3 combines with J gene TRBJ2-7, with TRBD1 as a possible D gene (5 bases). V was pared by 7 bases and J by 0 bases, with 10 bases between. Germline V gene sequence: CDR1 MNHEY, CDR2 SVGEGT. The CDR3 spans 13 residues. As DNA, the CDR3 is TGTGCCAGCACCGATGACAGCTCCTACGAGCAGTACTTC. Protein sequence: CASTDDSSYEQYF.

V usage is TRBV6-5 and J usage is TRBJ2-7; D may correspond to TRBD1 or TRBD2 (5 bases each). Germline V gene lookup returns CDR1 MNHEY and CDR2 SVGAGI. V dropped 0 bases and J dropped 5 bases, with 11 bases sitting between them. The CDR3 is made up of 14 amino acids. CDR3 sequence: CASSYSNGDHEQYF. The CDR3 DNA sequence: TGTGCCAGCAGTTACTCGAATGGGGACCACGAGCAGTACTTC.

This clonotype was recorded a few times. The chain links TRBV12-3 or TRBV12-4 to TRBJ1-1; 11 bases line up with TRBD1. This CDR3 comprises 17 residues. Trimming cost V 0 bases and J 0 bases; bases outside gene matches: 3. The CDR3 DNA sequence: TGTGCCAGCAGTTTAGCGCGGACAGGGGGCGTGAACACTGAAGCTTTCTTT. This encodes CASSLARTGGVNTEAFF.

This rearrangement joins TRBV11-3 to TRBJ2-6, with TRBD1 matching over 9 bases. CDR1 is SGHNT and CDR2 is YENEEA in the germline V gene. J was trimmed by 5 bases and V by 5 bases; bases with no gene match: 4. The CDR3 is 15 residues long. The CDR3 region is CASSPDRGWANVLTF. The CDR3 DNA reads TGTGCCAGCAGCCCGGACAGGGGTTGGGCCAACGTCCTGACTTTC.

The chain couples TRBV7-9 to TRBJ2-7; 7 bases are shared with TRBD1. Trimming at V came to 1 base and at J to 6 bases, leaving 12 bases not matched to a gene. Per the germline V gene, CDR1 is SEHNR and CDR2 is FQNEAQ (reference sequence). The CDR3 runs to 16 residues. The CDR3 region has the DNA TGTGCCAGCAGCTTAGGGACAGGCAGGTTTCAGGGCGAGCAGTACTTC. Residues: CASSLGTGRFQGEQYF.

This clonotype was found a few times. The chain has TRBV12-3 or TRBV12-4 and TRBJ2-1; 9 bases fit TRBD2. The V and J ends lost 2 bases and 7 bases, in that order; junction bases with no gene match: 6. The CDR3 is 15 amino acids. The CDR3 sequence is CASSLRGGADNEQFF. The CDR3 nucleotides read TGTGCCAGCAGTTTACGCGGGGGGGCCGATAATGAGCAGTTCTTC.

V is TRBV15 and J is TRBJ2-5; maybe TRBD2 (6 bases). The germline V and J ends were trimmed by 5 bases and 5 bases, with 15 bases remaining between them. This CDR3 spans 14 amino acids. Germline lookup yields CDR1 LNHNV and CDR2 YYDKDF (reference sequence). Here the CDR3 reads CATSHILSGETQYF. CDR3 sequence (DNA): TGTGCCACCAGCCATATCTTGAGCGGGGAGACCCAGTACTTC.

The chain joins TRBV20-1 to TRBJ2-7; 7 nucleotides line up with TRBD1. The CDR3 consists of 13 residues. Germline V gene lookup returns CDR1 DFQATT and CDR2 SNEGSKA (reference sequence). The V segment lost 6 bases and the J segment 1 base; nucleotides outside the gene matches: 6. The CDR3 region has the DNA TGCAGTGCGGAGACAGGGAAATCCTACGAGCAGTACTTC. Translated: CSAETGKSYEQYF.

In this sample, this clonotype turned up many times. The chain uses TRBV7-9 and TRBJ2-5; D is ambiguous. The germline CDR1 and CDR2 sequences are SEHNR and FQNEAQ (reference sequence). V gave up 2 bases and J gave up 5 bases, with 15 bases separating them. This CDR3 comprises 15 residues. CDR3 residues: CASSLNRPQLETQYF. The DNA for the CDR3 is TGTGCCAGCAGCTTAAATAGGCCACAACTGGAGACCCAGTACTTC.

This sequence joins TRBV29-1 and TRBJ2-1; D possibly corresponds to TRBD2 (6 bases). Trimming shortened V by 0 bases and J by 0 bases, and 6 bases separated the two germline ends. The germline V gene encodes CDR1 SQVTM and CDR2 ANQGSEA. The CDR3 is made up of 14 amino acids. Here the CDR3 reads CSVEEGGSYNEQFF. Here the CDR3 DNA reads TGCAGCGTTGAAGAGGGAGGCTCCTACAATGAGCAGTTCTTC.

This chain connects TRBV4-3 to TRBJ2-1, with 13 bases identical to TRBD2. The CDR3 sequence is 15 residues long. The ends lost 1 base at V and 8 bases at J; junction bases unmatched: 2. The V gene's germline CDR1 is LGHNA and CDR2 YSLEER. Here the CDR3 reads CASSQGTSGSYEQFF. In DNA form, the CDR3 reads TGCGCCAGCAGCCAAGGGACTAGCGGGAGCTATGAGCAGTTCTTC.

The CDR3 reads CASSPLPGGNYEQYF. CDR3 nucleotide sequence: TGTGCCAGCAGTCCCCTTCCGGGCGGGAACTACGAGCAGTACTTC. This chain connects TRBV5-8 to TRBJ2-7; maybe TRBD2 (6 bases). The CDR3 totals 15 residues. Trimming took off 5 bases at V and 3 bases at J, with 18 bases between the two ends. Germline loops: CDR1 SGHTS, CDR2 YDEGEE.

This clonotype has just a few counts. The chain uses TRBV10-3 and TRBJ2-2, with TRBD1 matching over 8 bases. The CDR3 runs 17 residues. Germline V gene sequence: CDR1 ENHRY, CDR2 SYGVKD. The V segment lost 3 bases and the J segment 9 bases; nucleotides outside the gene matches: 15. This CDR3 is CAISDSDRGGRGRELFF. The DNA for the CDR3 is TGTGCCATCAGTGATTCCGACAGGGGAGGAAGGGGCAGGGAGCTGTTTTTT.

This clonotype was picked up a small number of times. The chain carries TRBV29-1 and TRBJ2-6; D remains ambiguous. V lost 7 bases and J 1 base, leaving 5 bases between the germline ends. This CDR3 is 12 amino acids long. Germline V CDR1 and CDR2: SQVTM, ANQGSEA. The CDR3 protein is CSAISGANVLTF. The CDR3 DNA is TGCAGCGCTATATCTGGGGCCAACGTCCTGACTTTC.

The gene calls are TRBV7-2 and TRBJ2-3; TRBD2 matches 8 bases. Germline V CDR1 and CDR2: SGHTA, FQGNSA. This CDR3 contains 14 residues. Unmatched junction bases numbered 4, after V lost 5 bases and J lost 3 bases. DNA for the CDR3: TGTGCCAGCAGCCTCGGACTAGCTACAGATACGCAGTATTTT. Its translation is CASSLGLATDTQYF.

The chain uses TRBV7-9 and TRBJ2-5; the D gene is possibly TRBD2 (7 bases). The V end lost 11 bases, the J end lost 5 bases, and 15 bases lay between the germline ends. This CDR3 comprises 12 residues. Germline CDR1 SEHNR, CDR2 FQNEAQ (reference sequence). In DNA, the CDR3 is TGTGCCTCCTCGGGGGGCAGGGAGACCCAGTACTTC. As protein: CASSGGRETQYF.

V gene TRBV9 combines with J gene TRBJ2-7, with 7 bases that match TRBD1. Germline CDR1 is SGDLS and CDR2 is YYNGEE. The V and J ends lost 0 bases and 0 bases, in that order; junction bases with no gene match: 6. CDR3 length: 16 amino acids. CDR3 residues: CASSVGGRGTSYEQYF. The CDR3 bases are TGTGCCAGCAGCGTAGGTGGCAGGGGGACCTCCTACGAGCAGTACTTC. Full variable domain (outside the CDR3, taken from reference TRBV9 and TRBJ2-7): DSGVTQTPKHLITATGQRVTLRCSPRSGDLSVYWYQQSLDQGLQFLIQYYNGEERAKGNILERFSAQQFPDLHSELNLSSLELGDSALYFCASSVGGRGTSYEQYFGPGTRLTVT.

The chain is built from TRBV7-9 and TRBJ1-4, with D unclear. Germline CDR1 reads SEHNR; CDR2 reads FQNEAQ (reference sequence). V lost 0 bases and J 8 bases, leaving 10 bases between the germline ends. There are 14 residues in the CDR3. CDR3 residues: CASSLAGQWEKLFF. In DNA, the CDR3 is TGTGCCAGCAGCTTAGCAGGGCAGTGGGAAAAACTGTTTTTT.

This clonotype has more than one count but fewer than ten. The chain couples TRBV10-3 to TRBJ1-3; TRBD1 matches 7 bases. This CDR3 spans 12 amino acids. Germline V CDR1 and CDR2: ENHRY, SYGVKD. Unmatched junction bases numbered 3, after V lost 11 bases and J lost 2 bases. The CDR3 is CASQGAGNTIYF. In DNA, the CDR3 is TGTGCCTCTCAGGGGGCTGGAAACACCATATATTTT.

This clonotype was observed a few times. CDR3 sequence reads: CASSPTMVEQFF. CDR3 sequence (DNA): TGTGCCAGCAGCCCGACTATGGTTGAGCAGTTCTTC. The chain is built from TRBV14 and TRBJ2-1; maybe TRBD2 (5 bases). Germline loops: CDR1 SGHDN, CDR2 FVKESK. The CDR3 runs to 12 residues. V was trimmed by 4 bases and J by 9 bases, leaving 10 bases between them.

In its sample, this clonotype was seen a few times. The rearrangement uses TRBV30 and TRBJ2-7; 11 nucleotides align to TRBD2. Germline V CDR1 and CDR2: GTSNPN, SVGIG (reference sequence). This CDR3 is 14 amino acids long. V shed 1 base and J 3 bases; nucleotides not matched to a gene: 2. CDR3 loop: CAWSAGTSGYEQYF. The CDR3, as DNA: TGTGCCTGGAGTGCCGGGACTAGCGGCTACGAGCAGTACTTC.

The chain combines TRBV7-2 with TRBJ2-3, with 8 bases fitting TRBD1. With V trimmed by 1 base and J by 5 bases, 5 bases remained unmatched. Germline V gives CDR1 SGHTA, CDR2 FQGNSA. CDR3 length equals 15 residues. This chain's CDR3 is CASSLDPGQGDTQYF. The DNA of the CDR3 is TGTGCCAGCAGCTTAGACCCCGGACAGGGAGATACGCAGTATTTT.

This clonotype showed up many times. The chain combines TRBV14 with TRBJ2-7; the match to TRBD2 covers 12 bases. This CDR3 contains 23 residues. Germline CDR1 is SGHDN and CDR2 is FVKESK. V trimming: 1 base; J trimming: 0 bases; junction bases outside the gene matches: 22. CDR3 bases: TGTGCCAGCAGCCAAGTGATGCCTAGCGGGAGGGGCCTGAACCCTTCCCTCTCCTACGAGCAGTACTTC. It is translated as CASSQVMPSGRGLNPSLSYEQYF.

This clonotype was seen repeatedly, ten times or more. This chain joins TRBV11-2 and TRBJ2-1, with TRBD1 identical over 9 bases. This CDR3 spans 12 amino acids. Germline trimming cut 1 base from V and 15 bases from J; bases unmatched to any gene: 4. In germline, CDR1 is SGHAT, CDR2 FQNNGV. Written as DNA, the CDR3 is TGTGCCAGCAGCTTAGGTGGACAGGGGAGGTTCTTC. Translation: CASSLGGQGRFF.